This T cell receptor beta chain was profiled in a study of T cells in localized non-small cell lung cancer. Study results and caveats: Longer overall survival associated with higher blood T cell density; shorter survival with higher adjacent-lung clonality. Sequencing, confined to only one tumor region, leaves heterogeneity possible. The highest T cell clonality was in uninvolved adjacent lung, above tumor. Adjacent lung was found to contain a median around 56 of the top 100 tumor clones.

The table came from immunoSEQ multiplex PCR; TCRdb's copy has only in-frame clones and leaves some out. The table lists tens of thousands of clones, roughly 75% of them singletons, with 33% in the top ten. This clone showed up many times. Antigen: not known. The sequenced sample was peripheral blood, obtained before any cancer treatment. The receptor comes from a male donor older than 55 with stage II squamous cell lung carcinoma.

This CDR3 is CASSETGRETEAFF. CDR3 DNA sequence: TGCGCCAGCAGCGAGACAGGGCGGGAAACTGAAGCTTTCTTT. This chain links TRBV5-1 with TRBJ1-1; 7 bases are a match to TRBD1. V dropped 4 bases and J dropped 5; count of bases not matched to a gene: 8. The CDR3 sequence is 14 residues long. Per germline, CDR1 SGHRS and CDR2 YFSETQ. Full variable domain (outside the CDR3, taken from reference TRBV5-1 and TRBJ1-1): KAGVTQTPRYLIKTRGQQVTLSCSPISGHRSVSWYQQTPGQGLQFLFEYFSETQRNKGNFPGRFSGRQFSNSRSEMNVSTLELGDSALYLCASSETGRETEAFFGQGTRLTVV.